This T cell receptor (beta chain) emerged from a study of CD8 T cells in Susac syndrome. An amount of RNA that ranged from 0.5 to 1 ug was reverse transcribed with random hexamers. The CDR3 of TCR beta was amplified by immunoSEQ multiplex PCR across 54 Vbeta and 13 Jbeta. TCRdb called the immunoSEQ multiplex PCR reads again in MiXCR, with one record for every CDR3 protein. The profile shows under 20,000 distinct CDR3 sequences, 90% to 95% of them singletons. CDR1 is MNHEY, CDR2 SMNVEV, per germline (reference sequence). This CDR3 spans 14 amino acids. The trim removed 4 bases at V and 7 bases at J, leaving 10 bases unmatched.

The rearrangement links TRBV27 to TRBJ2-7, with 7 bases matching TRBD1. The receptor was isolated from a human donor in good health. The source material was CD8+ T cells from PBMCs. CDR3 coding DNA: TGTGCCAGCAGTTCCGGGACAGCGGCTAGGGAGCAGTACTTC. Protein sequence: CASSSGTAAREQYF.